A selection of T cell receptor beta chains follows, all from one sample in a study of response to subunit inactivated influenza vaccine. TCRdb re-analysed the RT-PCR reads in MiXCR, keeping a single row per CDR3 protein. The repertoire includes under 800,000 distinct CDR3 sequences, roughly 13% of them detected once, and 6.5% to 8.5% sits in the top ten. Specimen: PBMCs from blood, collected less than 15 days before vaccination. Receptor source: a man in his forties or fifties who received an inactivated influenza vaccine. The CDR3 runs from the conserved cysteine through the conserved F or W. A D gene is named only where the DNA matches it firmly. Clone size is stated in some rows and not others, as once, few, many or a class when expanded.

>TRBJ1-4|17|.|few|TRBV14
TGTGCCAGCAGCCAAGGGGACCGCCTCCCCACTAATGAAAAACTGTTTTTT
CASSQGDRLPTNEKLFF
>TRBJ1-2|11|.|.|TRBV29-1
TGCAGCGCCTGGGGTTCCTATGGCTACACCTTC
CSAWGSYGYTF
>TRBJ2-7|14|.|.|TRBV6-2/TRBV6-3
TGTGCCAGCAGTTCTTTCAGGGACTCCTACGAGCAGTACTTC
CASSSFRDSYEQYF
>TRBJ2-7|17|TRBD2|few|TRBV20-1
TGCAGTGCTAGACCCACCGGGACTAGCGGGGGGCAGCTTGGGCAGTACTTC
CSARPTGTSGGQLGQYF
>TRBJ1-2|16|.|few|TRBV7-9
TGTGCCAGCAGCTTAGCGGAATCGGGAAGAAGCTATGGCTACACCTTC
CASSLAESGRSYGYTF
>TRBJ2-2|14|.|.|TRBV20-1
TGCAGTGCTAGAGATGGGCAGAACACCGGGGAGCTGTTTTTT
CSARDGQNTGELFF
>TRBJ2-7|13|.|.|TRBV28
TGTGCCAGCAGTTTACTCAGTGGCAGCGAGCAGTACTTC
CASSLLSGSEQYF
>TRBJ2-7|14|TRBD2|few|TRBV6-1
TGTGCCAGCAGTACCGGGACTATCTCCTACGAGCAGTACTTC
CASSTGTISYEQYF
>TRBJ1-5|14|TRBD1|.|TRBV7-9
TGTGCCAGCGCCCGACAGGGCGGGATGCAGCCCCAGCATTTT
CASARQGGMQPQHF
>TRBJ1-5|17|.|many|TRBV6-1
TGTGCCAGCAGTGAAGCGGACCATACAGGGCTGAGCCAGCCCCAGCATTTT
CASSEADHTGLSQPQHF
>TRBJ2-5|14|.|many|TRBV12-3/TRBV12-4
TGTGCCAGCAGTTTAAAGGCAGGGTGGGGGACCCAGTACTTC
CASSLKAGWGTQYF
>TRBJ2-6|19|.|few|TRBV9
TGTGCCAGCAGCGTAGGTGTAGCGGACCAAAGCTCTGGGGCCAACGTCCTGACTTTC
CASSVGVADQSSGANVLTF
>TRBJ2-3|15|TRBD2|.|TRBV12-3/TRBV12-4
TGTGCCAGCAGTTTAGTTACTAGCGCGAGGACCACGCAGTATTTT
CASSLVTSARTTQYF
>TRBJ1-2|14|.|.|TRBV11-2
TGTGCCAGCAGCTTCCCCGGGACATCTTATGGCTACACCTTC
CASSFPGTSYGYTF
>TRBJ1-3|15|.|few|TRBV6-1
TGTGCCAGCAGTCGACAGTGGAGCTCTGGAAACACCATATATTTT
CASSRQWSSGNTIYF
>TRBJ1-2|17|.|.|TRBV14
TGTGCCAGCAGCCAAGTTGGGAAGAGGGTAAACAACTATGGCTACACCTTC
CASSQVGKRVNNYGYTF
>TRBJ2-3|15|TRBD2|.|TRBV9
TGTGCCAGCAGCTTTAGCGGGGGTGAGACAGATACGCAGTATTTT
CASSFSGGETDTQYF
>TRBJ1-1|13|.|few|TRBV6-1
TGTGCCAGCAAAAAGCAGGGGCTCACTGAAGCTTTCTTT
CASKKQGLTEAFF
>TRBJ2-3|16|TRBD2|.|TRBV7-2
TGTGCCAGCAGCATTGGACTAGCGGCTTACACAGATACGCAGTATTTT
CASSIGLAAYTDTQYF
>TRBJ1-3|15|.|many|TRBV15
TGTGCCACCAGCAGAGATCCCCAGGCTGGAAACACCATATATTTT
CATSRDPQAGNTIYF
>TRBJ2-2|16|TRBD2|few|TRBV12-3/TRBV12-4
TGTGCCAGCAGGCCCACTAGCGGGGGGCCCACCGGGGAGCTGTTTTTT
CASRPTSGGPTGELFF
>TRBJ2-1|14|.|few|TRBV29-1
TGCAGCGTTGAAGAGGGTAAGGGGATAAATGAGCAGTTCTTC
CSVEEGKGINEQFF
>TRBJ2-7|16|.|few|TRBV6-1
TGTGCCAGCAGTGAATCACGCAGGGAAAGCTCCTACGAGCAGTACTTC
CASSESRRESSYEQYF
>TRBJ2-1|17|TRBD1|.|TRBV30
TGTGCCTGGAGTCGGGACAGGGGACTTATTTCCTACAATGAGCAGTTCTTC
CAWSRDRGLISYNEQFF